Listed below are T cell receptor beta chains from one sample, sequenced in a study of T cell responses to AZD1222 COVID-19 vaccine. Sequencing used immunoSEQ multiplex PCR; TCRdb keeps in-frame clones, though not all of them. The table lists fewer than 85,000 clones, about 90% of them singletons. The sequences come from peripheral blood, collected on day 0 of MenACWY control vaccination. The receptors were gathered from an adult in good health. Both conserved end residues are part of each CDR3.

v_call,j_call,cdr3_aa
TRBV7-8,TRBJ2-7,CASSQLNEQYF
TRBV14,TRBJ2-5,CASSQGNFWVETQYF
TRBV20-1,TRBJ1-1,CSARRTEAFF
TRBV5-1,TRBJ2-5,CASSLSLVETQYF
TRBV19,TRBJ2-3,CASQSGGSDTQYF
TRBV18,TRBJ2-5,CASSPPGQRETQYF
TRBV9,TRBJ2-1,CASSVGGSYNEQFF
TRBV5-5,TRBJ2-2,CASSLFGLAGGTGELFF
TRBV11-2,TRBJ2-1,CASSLDLGNYNEQFF
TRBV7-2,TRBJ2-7,CASSLGAFAGLYEQYF
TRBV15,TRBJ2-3,CATSRVVGGTDTQYF
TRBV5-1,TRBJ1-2,CASSLGVWNYGYTF
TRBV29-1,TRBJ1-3,CSVRGSSGNTIYF
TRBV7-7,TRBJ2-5,CASSLGVGVGETQYF
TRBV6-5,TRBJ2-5,CASSPPGSAVSFQYF
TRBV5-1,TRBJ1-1,CASSLVQGVSTEAFF
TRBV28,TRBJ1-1,CASSLRLDRAGEAFF
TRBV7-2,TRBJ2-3,CASRGGSGTSQYF
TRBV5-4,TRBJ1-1,CASSLVGDTKMNTEAFF
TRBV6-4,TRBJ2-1,CASSDLAGSDEQFF
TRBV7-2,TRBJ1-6,CASSLGEGAVSPLHF
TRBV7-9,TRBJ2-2,CASSLGTTMNTGELFF
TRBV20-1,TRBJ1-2,CRSGELGGYTF
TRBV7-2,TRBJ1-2,CASSFPGQFYGYTF
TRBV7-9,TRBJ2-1,CASSLPGLPYNEQFF
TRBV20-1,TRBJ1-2,CSASRQGFYGYTF
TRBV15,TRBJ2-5,CATSRDVGEETQYF
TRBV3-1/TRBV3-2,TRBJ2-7,CASSQVLGLGPYEQYF
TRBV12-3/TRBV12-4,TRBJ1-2,CASSPLAGYTF
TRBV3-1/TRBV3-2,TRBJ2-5,CASSPIQGGETQYF
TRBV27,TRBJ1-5,CASSPRAGNQPQHF